A selection of T cell receptor beta chains follows, all from one sample in a study of T-cell memory formation after mild COVID-19. TCRdb itself ran the 5' RACE reads through MiXCR, one entry per CDR3 protein. Of around 450,000 distinct CDR3 sequences listed, 24% are singletons. The source material was PBMCs or a T cell subset sorted from them (not recorded which). These receptors were collected from an adult woman who had mild COVID-19 (a few samples of this study predate the infection). Cell type and time point are not known. CDR3s include the opening cysteine and the closing phenylalanine or tryptophan. The D gene is left open where the match is weak. Expanded clones are given a class, and other clones once, few, many or no size at all.

d_call,v_call,j_call,clone_size,cdr3_aa,cdr3_nt
TRBD2,TRBV6-5,TRBJ2-7,NA,CASSYSGGLVFSEQYF,TGTGCCAGCAGTTACTCCGGGGGACTAGTGTTCAGCGAGCAGTACTTC
TRBD1,TRBV18,TRBJ2-7,few,CASSPRSGQGFHEQYF,TGTGCCAGCTCACCACGTTCGGGACAGGGGTTTCACGAGCAGTACTTC
NA,TRBV9,TRBJ1-1,NA,CASSVDPGLNTEAFF,TGTGCCAGCAGCGTAGATCCGGGGTTGAACACTGAAGCTTTCTTT
NA,TRBV15,TRBJ2-7,few,CATSREVGVLSYEQYF,TGTGCCACCAGCAGAGAGGTGGGGGTACTGTCCTACGAGCAGTACTTC
NA,TRBV3-1,TRBJ1-1,NA,CASSQRGFSAFF,TGTGCCAGCAGCCAACGAGGTTTTAGTGCTTTCTTT
NA,TRBV30,TRBJ2-5,NA,CASQKFGLTQETQYF,TGTGCCTCCCAAAAATTCGGCCTCACCCAAGAGACCCAGTACTTC
TRBD1,TRBV3-1,TRBJ2-7,NA,CASSLLGTGIYEQYF,TGTGCCAGCAGCCTGCTAGGGACAGGGATCTACGAGCAGTACTTC
TRBD2,TRBV12-3/TRBV12-4,TRBJ2-5,few,CASSLSGGATKTQYF,TGTGCCAGCAGCCTTAGCGGGGGGGCCACGAAGACCCAGTACTTC
NA,TRBV7-9,TRBJ2-2,NA,CASSHPAGRDTGELFF,TGTGCCAGCAGCCACCCCGCGGGTAGGGACACCGGGGAGCTGTTTTTT
NA,TRBV18,TRBJ2-7,few,CASSPPSREQYF,TGTGCCAGCTCACCCCCAAGCCGCGAGCAGTACTTC
NA,TRBV9,TRBJ2-5,NA,CASSVVGRQSQETQYF,TGTGCCAGCAGCGTAGTAGGTCGACAGAGTCAAGAGACCCAGTACTTC
NA,TRBV12-3/TRBV12-4,TRBJ2-2,NA,CASSSGRRAPGELFF,TGTGCCAGCAGTTCAGGAAGGAGGGCCCCCGGGGAGCTGTTTTTT
TRBD1,TRBV7-9,TRBJ2-7,many,CASLIGQGSEQYF,TGTGCCAGCTTAATCGGACAGGGATCCGAGCAGTACTTC
NA,TRBV19,TRBJ2-1,NA,CASKVSSSSYNEQFF,TGTGCCAGTAAAGTCTCTTCCAGCTCCTACAATGAGCAGTTCTTC
TRBD1,TRBV13,TRBJ2-3,few,CASSWRQGRPDTQYF,TGTGCCAGCAGCTGGAGACAGGGTCGGCCAGATACGCAGTATTTT
NA,TRBV30,TRBJ1-1,NA,CAWVNLGVATEAFF,TGTGCCTGGGTAAACTTGGGTGTAGCCACTGAAGCTTTCTTT
NA,TRBV7-6,TRBJ2-3,few,CASSLAVDTQYF,TGTGCCAGCAGCTTAGCTGTGGATACGCAGTATTTT
NA,TRBV21-1,TRBJ2-7,NA,CASSSPPYEQYF,TGTGCCAGCAGCAGCCCCCCCTACGAGCAGTACTTC
NA,TRBV6-2/TRBV6-3,TRBJ1-4,NA,CASSYSSTNEKLFF,TGTGCCAGCAGTTACAGCTCAACTAATGAAAAACTGTTTTTT
TRBD1,TRBV5-5,TRBJ2-2,few,CASSVGQGFTGELFF,TGTGCCAGCAGCGTGGGACAGGGATTCACCGGGGAGCTGTTTTTT
NA,TRBV12-3/TRBV12-4,TRBJ2-1,NA,CAIRDLADNEQFF,TGTGCCATCAGGGACTTGGCGGACAATGAGCAGTTCTTC
NA,TRBV5-4,TRBJ1-1,NA,CASSLGSTGMNTEAFF,TGTGCCAGCAGCTTGGGGAGTACAGGAATGAACACTGAAGCTTTCTTT